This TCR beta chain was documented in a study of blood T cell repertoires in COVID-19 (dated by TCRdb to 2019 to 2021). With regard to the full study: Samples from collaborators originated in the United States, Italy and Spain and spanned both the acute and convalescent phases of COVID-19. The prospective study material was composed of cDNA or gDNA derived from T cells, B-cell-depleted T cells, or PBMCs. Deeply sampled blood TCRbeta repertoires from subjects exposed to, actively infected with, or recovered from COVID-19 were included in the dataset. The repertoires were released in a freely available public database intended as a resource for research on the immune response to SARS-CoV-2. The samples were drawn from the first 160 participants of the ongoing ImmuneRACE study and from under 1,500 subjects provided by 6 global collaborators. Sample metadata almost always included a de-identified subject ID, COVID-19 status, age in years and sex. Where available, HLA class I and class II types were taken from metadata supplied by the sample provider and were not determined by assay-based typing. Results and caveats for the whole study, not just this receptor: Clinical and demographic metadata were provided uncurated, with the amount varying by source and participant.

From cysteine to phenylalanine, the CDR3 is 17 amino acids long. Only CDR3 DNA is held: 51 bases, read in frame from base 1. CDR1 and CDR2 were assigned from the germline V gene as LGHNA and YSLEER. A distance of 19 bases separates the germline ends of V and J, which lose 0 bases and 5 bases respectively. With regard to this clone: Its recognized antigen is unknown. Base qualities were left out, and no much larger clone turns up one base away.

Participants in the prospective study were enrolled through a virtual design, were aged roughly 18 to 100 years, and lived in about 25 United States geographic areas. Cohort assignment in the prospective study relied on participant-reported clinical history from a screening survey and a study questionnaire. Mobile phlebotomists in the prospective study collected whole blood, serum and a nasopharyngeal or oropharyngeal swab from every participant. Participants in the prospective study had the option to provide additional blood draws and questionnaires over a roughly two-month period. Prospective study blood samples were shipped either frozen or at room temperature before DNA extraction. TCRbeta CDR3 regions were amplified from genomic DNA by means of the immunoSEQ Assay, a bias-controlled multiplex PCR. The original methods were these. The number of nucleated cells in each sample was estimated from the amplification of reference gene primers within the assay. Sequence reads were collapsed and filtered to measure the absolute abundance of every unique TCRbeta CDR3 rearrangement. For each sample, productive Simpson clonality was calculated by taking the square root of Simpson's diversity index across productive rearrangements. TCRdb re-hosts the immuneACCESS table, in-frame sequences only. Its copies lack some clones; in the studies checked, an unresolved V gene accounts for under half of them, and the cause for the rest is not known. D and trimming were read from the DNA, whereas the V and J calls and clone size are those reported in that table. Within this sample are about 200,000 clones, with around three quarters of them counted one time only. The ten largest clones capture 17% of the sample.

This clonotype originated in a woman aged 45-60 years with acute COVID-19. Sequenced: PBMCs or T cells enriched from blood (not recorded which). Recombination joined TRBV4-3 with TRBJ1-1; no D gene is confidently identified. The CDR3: CASSQDSRARLGTEAFF. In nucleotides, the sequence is TGCGCCAGCAGCCAAGATTCGAGGGCAAGGCTGGGTACTGAAGCTTTCTTT.